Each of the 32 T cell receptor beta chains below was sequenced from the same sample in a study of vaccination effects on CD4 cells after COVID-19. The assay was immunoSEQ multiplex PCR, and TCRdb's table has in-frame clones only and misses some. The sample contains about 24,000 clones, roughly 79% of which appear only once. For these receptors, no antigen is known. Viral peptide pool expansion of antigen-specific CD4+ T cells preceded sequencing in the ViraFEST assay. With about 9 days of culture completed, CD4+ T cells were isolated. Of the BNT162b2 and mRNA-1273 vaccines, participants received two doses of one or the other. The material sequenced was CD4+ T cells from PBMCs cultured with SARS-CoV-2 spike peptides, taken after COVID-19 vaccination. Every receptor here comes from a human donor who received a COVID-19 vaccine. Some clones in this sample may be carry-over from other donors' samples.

CDR3 region: CASSEIGYRNQPQHF. DNA of the CDR3: TGTGCCAGCAGTGAAATTGGGTACCGCAATCAGCCCCAGCATTTT. This chain joins TRBV2 and TRBJ1-5; D gene ambiguous. The CDR3 runs to 15 residues. V gave up 2 bases and J gave up 2 bases, with 10 bases separating them. Germline V lookup: CDR1 SNHLY, CDR2 FYNNEI. The entire variable domain, with the rest obtained from reference TRBV2 and TRBJ1-5, is as follows: EPEVTQTPSHQVTQMGQEVILRCVPISNHLYFYWYRQILGQKVEFLVSFYNNEISEKSEIFDDQFSVERPDGSNFTLKIRSTKLEDSAMYFCASSEIGYRNQPQHFGDGTRLSIL.

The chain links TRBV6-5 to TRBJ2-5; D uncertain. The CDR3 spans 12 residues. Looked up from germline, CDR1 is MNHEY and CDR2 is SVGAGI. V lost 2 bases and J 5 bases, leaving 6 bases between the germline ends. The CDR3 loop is CASSYDGETQYF. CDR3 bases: TGTGCCAGCAGTTACGACGGGGAGACCCAGTACTTC.

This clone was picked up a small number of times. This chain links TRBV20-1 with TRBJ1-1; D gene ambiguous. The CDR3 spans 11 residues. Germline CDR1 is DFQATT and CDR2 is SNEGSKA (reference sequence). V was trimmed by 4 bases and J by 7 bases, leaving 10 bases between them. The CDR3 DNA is TGCAGTGCTACCAGGCAGATTGAAGCTTTCTTT. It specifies CSATRQIEAFF.

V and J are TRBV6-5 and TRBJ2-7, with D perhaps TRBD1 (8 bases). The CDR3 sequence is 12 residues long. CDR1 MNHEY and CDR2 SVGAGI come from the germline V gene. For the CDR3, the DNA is TGTGCAAGCGGGACAGGAAGCTACGAGCAGTACGTC. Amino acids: CASGTGSYEQYV.

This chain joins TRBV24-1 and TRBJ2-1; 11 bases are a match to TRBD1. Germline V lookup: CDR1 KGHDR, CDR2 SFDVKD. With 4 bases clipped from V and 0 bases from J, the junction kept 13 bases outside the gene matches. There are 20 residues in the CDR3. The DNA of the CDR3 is TGTGCCACCAGTGACCCTCCGGGACAGGGGGTCTCGACCTCCTACAATGAGCAGTTCTTC. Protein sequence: CATSDPPGQGVSTSYNEQFF.

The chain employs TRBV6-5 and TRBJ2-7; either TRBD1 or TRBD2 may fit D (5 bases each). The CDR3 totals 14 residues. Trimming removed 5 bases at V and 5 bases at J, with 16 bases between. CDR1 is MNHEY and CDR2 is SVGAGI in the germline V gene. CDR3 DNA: TGTGCCAGCAGTCGCCAGTCAGGGACGCACGAGCAGTACGTC. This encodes CASSRQSGTHEQYV.

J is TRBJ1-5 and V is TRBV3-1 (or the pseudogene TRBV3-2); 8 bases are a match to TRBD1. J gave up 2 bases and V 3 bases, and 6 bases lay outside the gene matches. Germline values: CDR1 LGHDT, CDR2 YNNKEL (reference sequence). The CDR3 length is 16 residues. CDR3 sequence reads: CASSQSGGWGNQPQHF. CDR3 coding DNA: TGTGCCAGCAGCCAGTCAGGGGGCTGGGGCAATCAGCCCCAGCATTTT.

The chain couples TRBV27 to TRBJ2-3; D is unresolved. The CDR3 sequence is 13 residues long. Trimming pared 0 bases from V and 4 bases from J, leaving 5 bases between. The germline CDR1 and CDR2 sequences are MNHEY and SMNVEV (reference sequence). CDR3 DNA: TGTGCCAGCAGTTTATCCCGGGCAGATACGCAGTATTTT. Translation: CASSLSRADTQYF.

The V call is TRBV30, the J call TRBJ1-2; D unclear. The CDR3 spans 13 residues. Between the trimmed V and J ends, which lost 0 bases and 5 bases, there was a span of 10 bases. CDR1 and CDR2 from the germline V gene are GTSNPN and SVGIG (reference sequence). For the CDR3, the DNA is TGTGCCTGGAGTGTACAGACTAGTTATGGCTACACCTTC. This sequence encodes CAWSVQTSYGYTF.

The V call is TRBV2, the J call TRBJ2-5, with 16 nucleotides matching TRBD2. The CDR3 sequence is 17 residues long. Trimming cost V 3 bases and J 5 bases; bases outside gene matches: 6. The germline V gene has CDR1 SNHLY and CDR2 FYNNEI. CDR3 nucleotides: TGTGCCAGCAGTGACTCGGGACTAGCGGGGGGGTGGGAGACCCAGTACTTC. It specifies CASSDSGLAGGWETQYF.

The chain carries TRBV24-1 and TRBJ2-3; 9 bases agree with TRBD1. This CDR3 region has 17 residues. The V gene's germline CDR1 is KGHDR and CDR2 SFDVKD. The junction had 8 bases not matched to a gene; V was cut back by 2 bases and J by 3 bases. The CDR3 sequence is CATSDSGTGLGTDTQYF. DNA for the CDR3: TGTGCCACCAGTGATTCCGGGACAGGGTTAGGGACAGATACGCAGTATTTT.

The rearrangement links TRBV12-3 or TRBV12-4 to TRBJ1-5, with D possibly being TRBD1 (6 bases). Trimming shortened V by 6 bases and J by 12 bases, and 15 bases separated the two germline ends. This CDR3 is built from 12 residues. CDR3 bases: TGTGCCAGCAGCTCAGGGGTTAAAGGCCAGCATTTT. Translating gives CASSSGVKGQHF.

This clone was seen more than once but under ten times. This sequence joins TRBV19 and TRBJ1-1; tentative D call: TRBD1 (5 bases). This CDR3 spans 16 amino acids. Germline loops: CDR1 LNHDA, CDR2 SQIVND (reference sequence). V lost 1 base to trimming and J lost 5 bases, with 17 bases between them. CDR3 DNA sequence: TGTGCCAGTAGTATAGGGGGCCGCTCCCTTCGAACTGAAGCTTTCTTT. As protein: CASSIGGRSLRTEAFF.

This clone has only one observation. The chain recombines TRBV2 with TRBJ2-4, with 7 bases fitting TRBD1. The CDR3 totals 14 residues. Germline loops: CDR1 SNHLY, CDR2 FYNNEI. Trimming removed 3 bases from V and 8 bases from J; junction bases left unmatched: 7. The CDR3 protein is CASSDGQVRYIQYF. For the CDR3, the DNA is TGTGCCAGCAGTGACGGACAGGTCCGGTACATTCAGTACTTC.

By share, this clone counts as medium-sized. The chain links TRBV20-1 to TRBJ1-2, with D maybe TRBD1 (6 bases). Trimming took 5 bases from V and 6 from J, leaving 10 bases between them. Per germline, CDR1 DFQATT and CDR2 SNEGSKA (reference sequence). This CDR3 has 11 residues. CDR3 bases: TGCAGTGCTGGAAACAGGGATGGCTACACCTTC. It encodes CSAGNRDGYTF.

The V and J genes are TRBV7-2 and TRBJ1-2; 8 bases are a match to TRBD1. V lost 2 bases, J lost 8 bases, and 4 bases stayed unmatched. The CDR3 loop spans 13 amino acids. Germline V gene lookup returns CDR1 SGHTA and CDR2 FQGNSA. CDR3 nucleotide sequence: TGTGCCAGCAGCTTACAGGGGGCAAAAGGCTACACCTTC. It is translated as CASSLQGAKGYTF.

CDR3 amino acids: CASSSGLAVSYEQYV. As DNA, the CDR3 is TGTGCCAGCAGCTCTGGACTAGCGGTCTCCTACGAGCAGTACGTC. The chain combines TRBV11-2 with TRBJ2-7; TRBD2 matches 10 bases. This CDR3 spans 15 amino acids. Germline V lookup: CDR1 SGHAT, CDR2 FQNNGV. After removal of 4 bases from V and 0 bases from J, the junction contained 3 bases not matched to a gene.

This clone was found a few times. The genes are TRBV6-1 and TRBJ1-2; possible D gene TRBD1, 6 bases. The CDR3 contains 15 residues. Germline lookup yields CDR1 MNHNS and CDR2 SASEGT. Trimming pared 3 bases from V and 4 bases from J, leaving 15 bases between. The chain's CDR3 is CASSDNSKGGYGYTF. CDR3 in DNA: TGTGCCAGCAGTGACAACAGCAAAGGGGGCTATGGCTACACCTTC.

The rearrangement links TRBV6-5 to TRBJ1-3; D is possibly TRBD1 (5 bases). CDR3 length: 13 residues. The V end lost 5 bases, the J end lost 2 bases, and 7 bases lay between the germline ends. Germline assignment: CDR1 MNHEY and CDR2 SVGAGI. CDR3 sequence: CASSRGPGNTIYF. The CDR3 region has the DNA TGTGCCAGCAGTCGGGGACCTGGAAACACCATATATTTT.

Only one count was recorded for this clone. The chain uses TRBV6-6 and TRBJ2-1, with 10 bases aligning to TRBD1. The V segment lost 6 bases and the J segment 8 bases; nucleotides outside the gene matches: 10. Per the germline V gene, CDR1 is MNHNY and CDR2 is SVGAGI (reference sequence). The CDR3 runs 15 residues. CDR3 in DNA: TGTGCCAGCAGCATACAGGGACAGGGGAAGGATGAGCAGTTCTTC. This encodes CASSIQGQGKDEQFF.

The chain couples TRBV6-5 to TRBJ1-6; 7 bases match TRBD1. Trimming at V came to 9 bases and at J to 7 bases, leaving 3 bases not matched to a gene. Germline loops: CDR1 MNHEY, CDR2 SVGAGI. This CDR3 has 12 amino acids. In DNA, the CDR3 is TGTGCCAGTAAGACAGGGAATTCACCCCTCCACTTT. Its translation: CASKTGNSPLHF.

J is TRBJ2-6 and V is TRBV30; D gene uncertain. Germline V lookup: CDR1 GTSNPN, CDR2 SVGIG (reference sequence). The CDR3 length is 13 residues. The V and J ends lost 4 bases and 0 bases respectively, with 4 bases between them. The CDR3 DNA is TGTGCCTGGATCGTCTCTGGGGCCAACGTCCTGACTTTC. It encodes CAWIVSGANVLTF.

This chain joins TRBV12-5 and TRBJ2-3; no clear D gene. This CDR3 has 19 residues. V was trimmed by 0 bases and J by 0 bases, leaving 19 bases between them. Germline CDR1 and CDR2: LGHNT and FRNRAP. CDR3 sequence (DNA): TGTGCTAGTGGTTTGGTACCAGATGGCCTCTCCTCTAGCACAGATACGCAGTATTTT. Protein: CASGLVPDGLSSSTDTQYF.

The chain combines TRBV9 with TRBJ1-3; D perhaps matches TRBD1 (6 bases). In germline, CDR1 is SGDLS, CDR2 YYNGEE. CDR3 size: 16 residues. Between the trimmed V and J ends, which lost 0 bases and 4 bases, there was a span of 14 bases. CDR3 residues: CASSVARAGAGNTIYF. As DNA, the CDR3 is TGTGCCAGCAGCGTAGCTAGGGCAGGGGCGGGAAACACCATATATTTT. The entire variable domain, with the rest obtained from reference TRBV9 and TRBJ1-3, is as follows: DSGVTQTPKHLITATGQRVTLRCSPRSGDLSVYWYQQSLDQGLQFLIQYYNGEERAKGNILERFSAQQFPDLHSELNLSSLELGDSALYFCASSVARAGAGNTIYFGEGSWLTVV.

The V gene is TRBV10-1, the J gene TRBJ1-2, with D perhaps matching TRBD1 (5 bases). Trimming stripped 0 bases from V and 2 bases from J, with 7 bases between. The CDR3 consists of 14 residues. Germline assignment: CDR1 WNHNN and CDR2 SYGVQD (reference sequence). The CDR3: CASSESGRNYGYTF. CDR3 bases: TGCGCCAGCAGTGAGTCGGGACGGAACTATGGCTACACCTTC.

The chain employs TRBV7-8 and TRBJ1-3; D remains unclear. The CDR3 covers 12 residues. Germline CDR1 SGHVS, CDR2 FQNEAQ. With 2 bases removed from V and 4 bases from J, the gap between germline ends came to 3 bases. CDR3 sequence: CASSLQGNTIYF. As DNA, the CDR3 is TGTGCCAGCAGCTTACAGGGAAACACCATATATTTT.

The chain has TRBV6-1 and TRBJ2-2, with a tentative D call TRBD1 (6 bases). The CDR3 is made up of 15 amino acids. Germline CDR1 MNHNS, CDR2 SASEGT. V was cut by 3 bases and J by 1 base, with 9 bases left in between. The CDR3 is CASSDRGWNTGELFF. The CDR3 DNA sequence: TGTGCCAGCAGTGATAGGGGGTGGAACACCGGGGAGCTGTTTTTT.

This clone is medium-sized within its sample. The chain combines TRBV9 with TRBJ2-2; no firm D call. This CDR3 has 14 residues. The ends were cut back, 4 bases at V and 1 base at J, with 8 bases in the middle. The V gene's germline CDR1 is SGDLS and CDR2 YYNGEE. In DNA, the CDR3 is TGTGCCAGCAGCCCGAACGTGAACACCGGGGAGCTGTTTTTT. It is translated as CASSPNVNTGELFF.

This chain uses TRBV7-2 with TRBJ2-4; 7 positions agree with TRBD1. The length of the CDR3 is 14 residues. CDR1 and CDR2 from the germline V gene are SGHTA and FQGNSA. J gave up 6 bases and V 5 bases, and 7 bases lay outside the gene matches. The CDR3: CASSPSRQGNIQYF. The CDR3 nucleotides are TGTGCCAGCAGCCCCAGCCGACAGGGAAACATTCAGTACTTC.

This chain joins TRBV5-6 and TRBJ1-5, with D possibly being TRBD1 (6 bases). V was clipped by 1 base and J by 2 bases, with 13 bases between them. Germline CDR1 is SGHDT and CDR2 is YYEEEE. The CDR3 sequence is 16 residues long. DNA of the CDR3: TGTGCCAGCAGCTTGAGGTGGGGGGCCGGCAATCAGCCCCAGCATTTT. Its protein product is CASSLRWGAGNQPQHF. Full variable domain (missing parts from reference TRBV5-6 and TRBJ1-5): DAGVTQSPTHLIKTRGQQVTLRCSPKSGHDTVSWYQQALGQGPQFIFQYYEEEERQRGNFPDRFSGHQFPNYSSELNVNALLLGDSALYLCASSLRWGAGNQPQHFGDGTRLSIL.

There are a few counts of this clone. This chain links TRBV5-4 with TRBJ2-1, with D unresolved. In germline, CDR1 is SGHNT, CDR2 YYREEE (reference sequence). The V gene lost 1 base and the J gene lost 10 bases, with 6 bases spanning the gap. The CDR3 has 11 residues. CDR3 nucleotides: TGTGCCAGCAGCTTGAGGGAAGAGCAGTTCTTC. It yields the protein CASSLREEQFF.

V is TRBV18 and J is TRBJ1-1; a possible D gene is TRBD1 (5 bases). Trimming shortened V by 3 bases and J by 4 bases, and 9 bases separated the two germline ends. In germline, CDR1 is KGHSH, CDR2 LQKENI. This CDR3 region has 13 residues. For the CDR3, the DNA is TGTGCCAGCTCACCTCCAGGGTTCACTGAAGCTTTCTTT. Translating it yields CASSPPGFTEAFF.